This T cell receptor beta chain was found in a study of shared clonotypes between healthy human individuals. Findings and limits, study-wide: In this cohort, only blood was sampled, and tissue repertoires likely differ.

Sorted-subset replicate PCR reactions contained 200 to 250 ng DNA, corresponding to about 30,000 T cell genomes. Generated by immunoSEQ multiplex PCR, the TCRdb table keeps only in-frame clones and is missing some. This sample has about 2 million clones, with 85% to 95% found just once. Comment on this clone: Its antigen is unknown.

Trimming pared 6 bases from V and 6 bases from J, leaving 15 bases between. CDR3 length equals 15 residues. The germline V gene has CDR1 MDHEN and CDR2 SYDVKM. The receptor's source is a man younger than 35 in good health. This chain joins TRBV28 and TRBJ1-6; D perhaps matches TRBD1 (5 bases). The material sequenced was naive CD4+ T cells sorted from blood. Subset of the sample: CD45RA+ positively selected. The CDR3 loop reads CASSQGVLGNSPLHF. Here the CDR3 DNA reads TGTGCCAGCAGCCAAGGGGTCTTAGGTAATTCACCCCTCCACTTT.